One and the same sample provided the 10 T cell receptor beta chains below, sequenced in a study of cytomegalovirus exposure and HLA in healthy donors. PCR primers comprised 60 Vbeta and 13 Jbeta primers. Sequencing was performed with immunoSEQ multiplex PCR; in TCRdb, only in-frame clones are kept and a portion is missing. The table records 180,000 or so clones, approximately 78% of them present only once. Sample: PBMCs. These TCRs come from a woman aged 45-65 years in good health and CMV-seropositive.

This sequence joins TRBV6-4 and TRBJ2-3; 9 nucleotides line up with TRBD2. The CDR3 spans 14 residues. Germline V lookup: CDR1 MRHNA, CDR2 SNTAGT. The V segment lost 4 bases and the J segment 1 base; nucleotides outside the gene matches: 0. The CDR3 DNA reads TGTGCCAGCAGTGTAGCGGGGGGCACAGATACGCAGTATTTT. Its protein product is CASSVAGGTDTQYF.

The chain carries TRBV7-8 and TRBJ1-4; no reliable D call. Germline V gene lookup returns CDR1 SGHVS and CDR2 FQNEAQ. The CDR3 is 16 residues long. V was cut by 5 bases and J by 0 bases, with 13 bases left in between. The CDR3 here is CASSTRTAPTNEKLFF. The CDR3 DNA sequence: TGTGCCAGCAGCACCCGGACTGCCCCAACTAATGAAAAACTGTTTTTT.

This clone was seen only once. The chain employs TRBV29-1 and TRBJ2-7; 12 bases agree with TRBD2. This CDR3 is built from 15 residues. The V segment lost 4 bases and the J segment 7 bases; nucleotides outside the gene matches: 11. The germline CDR1 and CDR2 sequences are SQVTM and ANQGSEA. The CDR3 region has the DNA TGCAGCGTTGCGCCCAGACTAGCGGGGGTGGGGGAGCAGTACTTC. Protein: CSVAPRLAGVGEQYF.

V and J are TRBV28 and TRBJ2-7; 12 nucleotides line up with TRBD2. Germline values: CDR1 MDHEN, CDR2 SYDVKM. The CDR3 is 17 amino acids. J was trimmed by 0 bases and V by 5 bases; bases with no gene match: 8. The CDR3 region is CASSRLGLAGASYEQYF. The CDR3 DNA is TGTGCCAGCAGTCGATTGGGACTAGCGGGCGCCTCCTACGAGCAGTACTTC.

The V call is TRBV27, the J call TRBJ2-1; D may be TRBD2 (5 bases). The V end was cut by 7 bases, the J end by 6 bases, with 13 bases between. Per the germline V gene, CDR1 is MNHEY and CDR2 is SMNVEV (reference sequence). The CDR3 runs 13 residues. The DNA for the CDR3 is TGTGCCAGCAACCCGGGGTGGTCCAATGAGCAGTTCTTC. Protein: CASNPGWSNEQFF.

The CDR3 loop reads CASSSVREFGYGYTF. The CDR3 DNA follows: TGTGCCAGCAGTTCGGTCAGGGAATTTGGTTATGGCTACACCTTC. The rearrangement links TRBV5-5 to TRBJ1-2; possible D gene TRBD1, 5 bases. Trimming stripped 5 bases from V and 5 bases from J, with 19 bases between. Germline loops: CDR1 SGHKS, CDR2 YYEKEE (reference sequence). There are 15 residues in the CDR3.

This rearrangement joins TRBV19 to TRBJ1-5, with TRBD1 as a possible D gene (5 bases). The CDR3 has 16 amino acids. Germline V lookup: CDR1 LNHDA, CDR2 SQIVND (reference sequence). The V gene lost 0 bases and the J gene lost 3 bases, with 12 bases spanning the gap. The CDR3 is CASSIDRAGNNQPQHF. As DNA, the CDR3 is TGTGCCAGTAGTATAGATAGGGCAGGGAACAATCAGCCCCAGCATTTT.

The chain couples TRBV20-1 to TRBJ2-7; tentative D call: TRBD1 (5 bases). The V end lost 2 bases, the J end lost 5 bases, and 7 bases lay between the germline ends. The CDR3 extends over 11 amino acids. From germline, CDR1 is DFQATT and CDR2 SNEGSKA (reference sequence). CDR3 residues: CSARWGNEQYF. The CDR3 region has the DNA TGCAGTGCTAGATGGGGCAACGAGCAGTACTTC.

This clone appeared a few times. V and J are TRBV11-2 and TRBJ2-6, with no clear D. This CDR3 is built from 16 residues. The V end lost 6 bases, the J end lost 2 bases, and 14 bases lay between the germline ends. The V gene's germline CDR1 is SGHAT and CDR2 FQNNGV. The CDR3, as DNA: TGTGCCAGCAGTCCTTGGCTGAGCGCTGGGGCCAACGTCCTGACTTTC. Residues: CASSPWLSAGANVLTF. Drawing the rest from reference TRBV11-2 and TRBJ2-6, the complete variable domain is EAGVAQSPRYKIIEKRQSVAFWCNPISGHATLYWYQQILGQGPKLLIQFQNNGVVDDSQLPKDRFSAERLKGVDSTLKIQPAKLEDSAVYLCASSPWLSAGANVLTFGAGSRLTVL.

The chain carries TRBV28 and TRBJ2-5, with a possible D match to TRBD2 (6 bases). The CDR3 consists of 16 residues. From germline, CDR1 is MDHEN and CDR2 SYDVKM. Trimming shortened V by 5 bases and J by 5 bases, and 21 bases separated the two germline ends. DNA of the CDR3: TGTGCCAGCAGTCCCCAGGGTAGCGGAGGATATGAGACCCAGTACTTC. Residues: CASSPQGSGGYETQYF. The full variable domain, completed using reference TRBV28 and TRBJ2-5, is DVKVTQSSRYLVKRTGEKVFLECVQDMDHENMFWYRQDPGLGLRLIYFSYDVKMKEKGDIPEGYSVSREKKERFSLILESASTNQTSMYLCASSPQGSGGYETQYFGPGTRLLVL.